These T cell receptor beta chains were read from a single sample in a study of OX40 agonist ivuxolimab in advanced cancers. The protocol was immunoSEQ multiplex PCR, while the TCRdb copy is restricted to in-frame clones and leaves out a portion. The sample lists about 28,000 clones; roughly 80% were seen once. The specimen comprised CD4+ or CD8+ T cells sorted from blood, sampled in a trial of the OX40 agonist ivuxolimab. The source is an adult with an advanced solid tumor such as melanoma, head and neck, liver or kidney cancer. The CDR3 runs from the conserved cysteine through the conserved F or W. Fields, in order: CDR3 DNA, CDR3 protein, J gene, D gene, V gene, clone size. D genes are given only for firm matches. Rows may omit the clone size; those that give it use once, few, many or a size class.

TGTGCCACCAGCGGAGGACGGCCTAGCTCTGGAAACACCATATATTTT CATSGGRPSSGNTIYF TRBJ1-3 NA TRBV15 NA
TGTGCCAGCAGCCATACCGGGCAGGGGACCTACGAGCAGTACTTC CASSHTGQGTYEQYF TRBJ2-7 NA TRBV7-6 NA
TGTGCCAGCAGCTTCGGTGGGGGTCCCGGGGAGCTGTTTTTT CASSFGGGPGELFF TRBJ2-2 NA TRBV7-3 NA
TGTGCCAGCAGTATGGGACGGGGCTCCTACGAGCAGTACTTC CASSMGRGSYEQYF TRBJ2-7 NA TRBV27 NA
TGTGCCAGCAGTATCCGGGACAGTTACAATGAGCAGTTCTTC CASSIRDSYNEQFF TRBJ2-1 TRBD1 TRBV2 NA
TGTGCCAGCAGTATGGGACAGGGTGGGTCCTACGAGCAGTACTTC CASSMGQGGSYEQYF TRBJ2-7 TRBD1 TRBV28 NA
TGTGCCAGCAGTCCAGGGACAGGGGCCCCCTACGAGCAGTACTTC CASSPGTGAPYEQYF TRBJ2-7 TRBD1 TRBV27 NA
TGTGCCAGCAGCTTATCAGGGACGGATGGCTACACCTTC CASSLSGTDGYTF TRBJ1-2 NA TRBV7-6 NA
TGTGCCAGCAGCCAGGGCCGCGGCTCCTACGAGCAGTACTTC CASSQGRGSYEQYF TRBJ2-7 NA TRBV4-2 NA
TGTGCCAGTAGTCTTCGCTTTAGGGCCGGAGGAGAGCAGTACTTC CASSLRFRAGGEQYF TRBJ2-7 NA TRBV19 NA
TGTGCCAGCAGCCAGGGCCCCGGGGAGGCCGGCACAGATACGCAGTATTTT CASSQGPGEAGTDTQYF TRBJ2-3 NA TRBV4-2 NA
TGTGCCAGCAGTTACAGGGGGGGAAATTCCTACGAGCAGTACTTC CASSYRGGNSYEQYF TRBJ2-7 NA TRBV2 NA
TGTGCCAGCAGCTCTTCCGGGGGGACTGAAGCTTTCTTT CASSSSGGTEAFF TRBJ1-1 NA TRBV7-3 NA
TGCGCCAGCCGATTAGGCCGCACAGATACGCAGTATTTT CASRLGRTDTQYF TRBJ2-3 NA TRBV23-1 NA
TGTGCCAGCAGTGAATATCGGACAGGGACGGGCTATGGCTACACCTTC CASSEYRTGTGYGYTF TRBJ1-2 TRBD1 TRBV6-1 few
TGTGCCAGCAGCTTAGCTTTCCGGATCTGGCCCCTCTACGAGCAGTACTTC CASSLAFRIWPLYEQYF TRBJ2-7 NA TRBV7-2 NA
TGTGCCAGCAGCTTGATGGGACTAGCGCCGAATGAGCAGTTCTTC CASSLMGLAPNEQFF TRBJ2-1 TRBD2 TRBV5-6 NA
TGTGCCAGCAGCTTGCGCTGGGCTGCCGAGCAGTACTTC CASSLRWAAEQYF TRBJ2-7 NA TRBV7-8 NA
TGTGCCAGCAGCCCCGGGACGTACAATGAGCAGTTCTTC CASSPGTYNEQFF TRBJ2-1 NA TRBV28 NA
TGTGCCAGCAGCTCATTTCCGGGACAGGATAACTATGGCTACACCTTC CASSSFPGQDNYGYTF TRBJ1-2 TRBD1 TRBV7-2 NA
TGTGCCAGTACCCCCTCGGGGGGTTCCTACAATGAGCAGTTCTTC CASTPSGGSYNEQFF TRBJ2-1 TRBD2 TRBV19 NA
TGTGCCAGCAGCCTAGGGACAGGGTACGAGCAGTACTTC CASSLGTGYEQYF TRBJ2-7 TRBD1 TRBV13 NA
TGTGCCAGCAGTCCACCGGGACCTACGAACACCGGGGAGCTGTTTTTT CASSPPGPTNTGELFF TRBJ2-2 NA TRBV6-4 NA
TGCGCCAGCAGCCAAGGGGACAGCGGCGCTGGAAACACCATATATTTT CASSQGDSGAGNTIYF TRBJ1-3 TRBD1 TRBV4-1 NA
TGTGCCAGCAGTTCCCTCCGACTAGCGGGGGGCTTAAGCACAGATACGCAGTATTTT CASSSLRLAGGLSTDTQYF TRBJ2-3 TRBD2 TRBV27 few
TGTGCCAGCAGCTTTTCGGAGGGCGGCACTGAAGCTTTCTTT CASSFSEGGTEAFF TRBJ1-1 NA TRBV7-9 NA
TGTGCCAGCAGCGAGGGACTGGGATGGAATGAGCAGTTCTTC CASSEGLGWNEQFF TRBJ2-1 NA TRBV9 few
TGTGCCAGCAGTCCTAGACGGGTCGTGACCGGGGAGCTGTTTTTT CASSPRRVVTGELFF TRBJ2-2 NA TRBV6-5 once
TGTGCCAGCATGGTTGGTGGCAGCGGAAACACCATATATTTT CASMVGGSGNTIYF TRBJ1-3 NA TRBV6-1 NA
TGTGCCAGCAGCCCGGCTAGCGGGAGCCACAATGAGCAGTTCTTC CASSPASGSHNEQFF TRBJ2-1 TRBD2 TRBV6-4 NA
TGTGCCAGCAGCCCCGGCCAGACCTACGAGCAGTACTTC CASSPGQTYEQYF TRBJ2-7 NA TRBV5-6 NA
TGTGCCAGCAGCGTGGGGGGTAGGTTAACTGGCTACACCTTC CASSVGGRLTGYTF TRBJ1-2 NA TRBV9 NA
TGCGCCAGCAGCCAATCCGGGGGGGAGCTGTTTTTT CASSQSGGELFF TRBJ2-2 NA TRBV4-3 NA
TGTGCCAGCAGCCAAGATGATCGGGACCCACCCGATTACCACAATGAGCAGTTCTTC CASSQDDRDPPDYHNEQFF TRBJ2-1 NA TRBV4-2 NA
TGTGCCAGCAGTTATACACAGGGCTACGAGCAGTACTTC CASSYTQGYEQYF TRBJ2-7 NA TRBV9 NA
TGCAGCGTTGAGACGGGGACTTCCTCCTACGAGCAGTACTTC CSVETGTSSYEQYF TRBJ2-7 NA TRBV29-1 NA
TGTGCCAGCAGCGTAGAGGGGGACAGGGGCGCGGACACTGAAGCTTTCTTT CASSVEGDRGADTEAFF TRBJ1-1 TRBD1 TRBV9 NA
TGTGCCAGCAGCTTAGGCAGGGCAGGAGGGAACACCATATATTTT CASSLGRAGGNTIYF TRBJ1-3 NA TRBV7-9 NA
TGCGCCAGCAGCTTGGGATCGGGCGGGGCCTACAATGAGCAGTTCTTC CASSLGSGGAYNEQFF TRBJ2-1 NA TRBV5-1 NA
TGCGCCAGCAGCCTAAGCTACAATGAGCAGTTCTTC CASSLSYNEQFF TRBJ2-1 NA TRBV4-1 NA
TGTGCCAACCTAGACAGCCTCTATGGCTACACCTTC CANLDSLYGYTF TRBJ1-2 NA TRBV2 NA
TGTGCCAGCAGTCCGCCGGGACAGCCCATTAGGAAGCAGTTCTTC CASSPPGQPIRKQFF TRBJ2-1 TRBD1 TRBV28 NA
TGTGCCAGCAGTTACAGGACTAGCGAAGATATCACAGATACGCAGTATTTT CASSYRTSEDITDTQYF TRBJ2-3 TRBD2 TRBV2 NA
TGTGCCAGCAGCCTTGCTTCCCCTCGGCAAGAGACCCAGTACTTC CASSLASPRQETQYF TRBJ2-5 NA TRBV27 NA
TGTGCCAGCAGCCTTGGGACAGCCGGGGCCAACGTCCTGACTTTC CASSLGTAGANVLTF TRBJ2-6 TRBD1 TRBV7-8 NA
TGCGCCAGCAGCCAAGATCTAGAGTCCTACAATGAGCAGTTCTTC CASSQDLESYNEQFF TRBJ2-1 NA TRBV4-3 NA
TGTGCCAGCAGTACACCGGGACAGGGGTACGAGCAGTACTTC CASSTPGQGYEQYF TRBJ2-7 TRBD1 TRBV28 once
TGTGCCAGCAGCCCAGCAGGGGCGATCAATCAGCCCCAGCATTTT CASSPAGAINQPQHF TRBJ1-5 NA TRBV7-2 NA
TGTGCCTGGAGTGAGGTAGGGTCGAGCTCTGGGGCCAACGTCCTGACTTTC CAWSEVGSSSGANVLTF TRBJ2-6 NA TRBV30 NA
TGTGCCAGCAGCTTAGCTGGTACAGATACGCAGTATTTT CASSLAGTDTQYF TRBJ2-3 NA TRBV11-2 once
TGTGCCAGCAGTTTCCGGAGTCGCACAGATACGCAGTATTTT CASSFRSRTDTQYF TRBJ2-3 NA TRBV28 NA
TGTGCCAGCAGCTTGGGAGCTGAGCAGCCCCAGCATTTT CASSLGAEQPQHF TRBJ1-5 NA TRBV5-4 NA
TGCAGCGTTGCGAGCAACTATGGCTACACCTTC CSVASNYGYTF TRBJ1-2 NA TRBV29-1 NA
TGTGCCAGCTCACGGACTAGCGGGAGTGTCACAGATACGCAGTATTTT CASSRTSGSVTDTQYF TRBJ2-3 TRBD2 TRBV18 NA
TGTGCCATCAGTGAGGCCATTACAACTAACACTGAAGCTTTCTTT CAISEAITTNTEAFF TRBJ1-1 NA TRBV10-3 NA
TGTGCCAGCAGTTTCAGCGGGGGGTCCTCCTACGAGCAGTACTTC CASSFSGGSSYEQYF TRBJ2-7 TRBD2 TRBV27 once